This TCR beta chain originates from a study of post-analysis software for immune sequencing data (dated by TCRdb to the mid-2010s). About the investigation overall: Recorded disease courses included relapsing-remitting, secondary progressive and progressive-relapsing multiple sclerosis, with some patients lacking subtype annotation. The patient repertoires were set against ten to eleven previously published healthy control repertoires from donors whose ages ranged from about 6 to 26 years. A subset of samples was prepared in parallel using single-end sample barcoding, then pooled and co-amplified after Illumina adapter ligation. Study-wide conclusions, independent of this receptor: Strong co-clustering of samples prepared in the same batch was shown by direct clustering with F measure, prompting a batch-effect correction. The control group was slightly older than the multiple sclerosis patient group. Significantly lower normalized Chao1 diversity was found in multiple sclerosis patients than in controls, suggesting substantial peripheral T-cell clonal expansion.

Library generation was performed with PCR. Sequencing relied on an Illumina HiSeq 2500. To reduce PCR and sequencing biases, unique molecular identifiers were incorporated into the TCR beta cDNA libraries. Approximately 500,000 cDNA molecules were obtained for every 1 to 10 million input T cells, so each molecule roughly corresponded to one T cell. The patient libraries were prepared and sequenced using the same protocol as the earlier healthy control dataset. Within a given batch, samples were prepared together, multiplexed and sequenced on the same HiSeq lane. In the paper's pipeline: Raw barcoded reads were processed with MIGEC, and single-read molecular identifier groups were discarded before consensus assembly and CDR3 extraction. Clonotype tables were post-analysed with VDJtools, normalizing diversity by down-sampling all datasets to the smallest sample size. Repertoire overlap clustering matched CDR3 amino acid but not nucleotide sequences to correct batch-related cross-sample contamination. The public reads were reprocessed in TCRdb via fastp at Q25 and MiXCR, keeping in-frame beta chains. Rows matching on CDR3 protein sequence are summarized as one entry with the most common DNA and genes. The V and J calls here are based on TCRdb, not the publication. For this sample the table gives roughly 730,000 distinct CDR3 sequences, of which about 27% were detected only once. The ten largest account for roughly 0.57% of the sample.

To demonstrate the VDJtools post-analysis software, the study profiled TCR beta repertoires from the peripheral blood of about 13 young patients with multiple sclerosis. The multiple sclerosis patients were children and adolescents between roughly 6 and 16 years of age. As concerns this clonotype: Its specific antigen is unknown. No base quality values were provided; no much bigger clone lies one nucleotide off.

Input material: blood. The clonotype was recovered from a girl aged 5-17 years with multiple sclerosis.

The DNA is TGTGCCAGCAGCTTAGGGTTTCCGGGACAGGGGATCGGGTACGAGCAGTACTTC. Its protein is CASSLGFPGQGIGYEQYF. Here the chain combines TRBV7-2 and TRBJ2-7, with 10 middle bases fitting TRBD1. The CDR3 sequence holds 18 residues, the cysteine and phenylalanine included. The entry retains the CDR3 DNA only, 54 bases that are in frame from base 1. The junction shows trimming of 1 base on V and 4 bases on J, and the gene matches do not reach 13 bases of it. CDR1 and CDR2, looked up from the germline V gene, are SGHTA and FQGNSA.